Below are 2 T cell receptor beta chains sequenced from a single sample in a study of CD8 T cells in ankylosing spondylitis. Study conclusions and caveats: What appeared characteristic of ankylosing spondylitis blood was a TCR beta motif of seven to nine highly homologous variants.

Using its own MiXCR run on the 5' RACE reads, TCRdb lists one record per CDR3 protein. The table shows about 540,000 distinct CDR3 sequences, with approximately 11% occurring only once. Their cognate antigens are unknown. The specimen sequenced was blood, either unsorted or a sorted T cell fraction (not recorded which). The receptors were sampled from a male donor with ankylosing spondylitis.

Written as DNA, the CDR3 is TGTGCCAGCAGCTCCACCGGGCCCCCAGGGGAAAGCTACACCTTC. Its translation: CASSSTGPPGESYTF. The J gene is TRBJ1-2, the V gene TRBV7-2, with D maybe TRBD1 (6 bases). The ends were cut back, 4 bases at V and 9 bases at J, with 21 bases in the middle. The CDR3 consists of 15 residues. The germline V gene encodes CDR1 SGHTA and CDR2 FQGNSA.

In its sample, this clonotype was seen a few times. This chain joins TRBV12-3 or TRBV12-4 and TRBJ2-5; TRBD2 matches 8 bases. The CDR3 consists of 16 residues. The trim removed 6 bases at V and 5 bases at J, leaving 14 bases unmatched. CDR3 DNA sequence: TGTGCCAGCAGCTTTGATATAGCGGGATCGGGGGAGACCCAGTACTTC. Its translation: CASSFDIAGSGETQYF.